The 26 T cell receptor beta chains in this list originate from one sample, sequenced in a study of blood T cell repertoires in COVID-19 (TCRdb year 2020). Libraries came from the immunoSEQ multiplex PCR assay. TCRdb stores this immuneACCESS table with in-frame sequences only. Part of the clones is absent; in the studies checked, under half of the shortfall reflects unresolved V genes, and no reason is known for the rest. Across this sample there are about 210,000 clones, with less than 85% seen only once. The biggest ten clones account for 7% to 8.5% of the sample. The sample consisted of peripheral blood. Receptors originate from a woman in her 70s with acute or convalescent COVID-19.

The chain couples TRBV6-6 to TRBJ1-3; possibly TRBD1 for D (6 bases). Between the trimmed V and J ends, which lost 7 bases and 9 bases, there was a span of 19 bases. The CDR3 contains 14 residues. Germline V CDR1 and CDR2: MNHNY, SVGAGI (reference sequence). The CDR3, as DNA: TGTGCCAGCAATGAGCTCCTACGAGGGGGCACCATATATTTT. Protein: CASNELLRGGTIYF.

CDR3 nucleotide sequence: TGTGCCAGCAGCCCCCCGCGGGGGGGTATCAATGAGCAGTTCTTC. Protein sequence: CASSPPRGGINEQFF. V is TRBV3-1 (or the pseudogene TRBV3-2) and J is TRBJ2-1, with 9 bases matching TRBD2. The germline V gene has CDR1 LGHDT and CDR2 YNNKEL (reference sequence). Trimming took 4 bases from V and 6 from J; bases not matched to a gene: 7. CDR3 length: 15 residues.

J is TRBJ2-5 and V is TRBV3-1 (or the pseudogene TRBV3-2); maybe TRBD2 (6 bases). The CDR3 spans 13 residues. Germline V CDR1 and CDR2: LGHDT, YNNKEL (reference sequence). Trimming removed 1 base from V and 7 bases from J, with 10 bases in between. The CDR3 DNA reads as TGTGCCAGCAGCCAAGGCGGGGCCGCGACCCAGTACTTC. Protein product: CASSQGGAATQYF.

This chain uses TRBV6-5 with TRBJ1-2; 7 nucleotides line up with TRBD1. The V gene's germline CDR1 is MNHEY and CDR2 SVGAGI. CDR3 length equals 13 residues. V lost 7 bases, J lost 8 bases, and 10 bases stayed unmatched. CDR3 nucleotide sequence: TGTGCCAGCACCCCCGACAGGGTGATCGGCTACACCTTC. Translation gives CASTPDRVIGYTF.

The J gene is TRBJ2-7, the V gene TRBV29-1; D is possibly TRBD1 (6 bases). The V and J ends lost 4 bases and 0 bases respectively, with 10 bases between them. This CDR3 comprises 13 residues. The V gene's germline CDR1 is SQVTM and CDR2 ANQGSEA. The CDR3 sequence is CSVGTVTSYEQYF. For the CDR3, the DNA is TGCAGCGTTGGGACAGTAACCTCCTACGAGCAGTACTTC.

This clone has more than one count but fewer than ten. The V and J genes are TRBV6-5 and TRBJ2-2, with 7 bases aligning to TRBD2. J lost 0 bases, V lost 6 bases, and 4 bases had no gene match. Germline V gene data show CDR1 as MNHEY and CDR2 as SVGAGI. CDR3 length: 15 residues. CDR3 region: CASRAGLTNTGELFF. The CDR3 DNA follows: TGTGCCAGCAGAGCGGGACTAACGAACACCGGGGAGCTGTTTTTT.

The gene calls are TRBV5-3 and TRBJ2-2; no definite D call. TRBV5-3 is given ORF status, its function remaining uncertain. Trimming left V 6 bases short and J 5 bases short, with 5 bases between. The CDR3 consists of 11 residues. Written as DNA, the CDR3 is TGTGCCAGAAATACTACCGGGGAGCTGTTTTTT. Translating gives CARNTTGELFF.

This rearrangement joins TRBV19 to TRBJ2-3, with TRBD2 identical over 10 bases. J lost 7 bases, V lost 2 bases, and 6 bases had no gene match. The CDR3 loop spans 15 amino acids. Germline lookup yields CDR1 LNHDA and CDR2 SQIVND (reference sequence). The CDR3 spells CASSIRSGGANTQYF. As DNA, the CDR3 is TGTGCCAGTAGTATAAGAAGCGGGGGGGCGAATACGCAGTATTTT.

The chain uses TRBV9 and TRBJ2-1; 8 bases are shared with TRBD2. The CDR3 is made up of 15 amino acids. Germline V gene sequence: CDR1 SGDLS, CDR2 YYNGEE. With V trimmed by 0 bases and J by 2 bases, 1 base remained unmatched. CDR3 sequence (DNA): TGTGCCAGCAGCGTAGTTAGCGGGGCCTACAATGAGCAGTTCTTC. This gives the protein CASSVVSGAYNEQFF.

The rearrangement uses TRBV2 and TRBJ2-5; tentatively, D is TRBD1 (6 bases). V shed 4 bases and J shed 4 bases, with 13 bases lying between them. This CDR3 is 14 amino acids long. Germline lookup yields CDR1 SNHLY and CDR2 FYNNEI. In DNA form, the CDR3 reads TGTGCCAGCAGTGCCACAGGGTGGAGAGAGACCCAGTACTTC. Its translation is CASSATGWRETQYF.

Only one count was recorded for this clone. The rearrangement links TRBV7-2 to TRBJ2-2; possible D gene TRBD1, 6 bases. Germline V lookup: CDR1 SGHTA, CDR2 FQGNSA. Trimming left V 6 bases short and J 0 bases short, with 8 bases between. The CDR3 runs 14 residues. CDR3 amino acids: CASRQGSNTGELFF. As DNA, the CDR3 is TGTGCCAGCAGACAGGGTTCGAACACCGGGGAGCTGTTTTTT.

This clone was recorded a few times. The V call is TRBV18, the J call TRBJ2-2; D not certain. CDR3 length: 13 residues. Trimming removed 6 bases at V and 3 bases at J, with 8 bases between. CDR1 KGHSH and CDR2 LQKENI come from the germline V gene. CDR3 sequence (DNA): TGTGCCAGCTCCTCCGGTTACACCGGGGAGCTGTTTTTT. It translates to CASSSGYTGELFF.

The gene calls are TRBV1 and TRBJ2-7; the table's D gene call, TRBD2, was not cross checked with the DNA. TRBV1 is recorded as a pseudogene. This CDR3 is 16 amino acids long. CDR3: CTSSQDRPAGYYEQYV. The CDR3 nucleotides read TGCACCAGCAGCCAAGATCGGCCAGCGGGGTATTACGAGCAGTACGTC.

The chain joins TRBV7-2 to TRBJ2-1; D is unclear. V was clipped by 8 bases and J by 5 bases, with 13 bases between them. Per the germline V gene, CDR1 is SGHTA and CDR2 is FQGNSA. The CDR3 is 13 residues long. CDR3 sequence (DNA): TGTGCCAGCTCCCTCCGCCCGGACAATGAGCAGTTCTTC. It specifies CASSLRPDNEQFF.

The chain links TRBV11-2 to TRBJ2-3; 7 bases are shared with TRBD2. The CDR3 sequence is 15 residues long. Per germline, CDR1 SGHAT and CDR2 FQNNGV. V shed 3 bases and J 6 bases; nucleotides not matched to a gene: 9. The CDR3 nucleotides read TGTGCCAGCAGCTTCGGGATCGGACTAGTCGATACGCAGTATTTT. This gives the protein CASSFGIGLVDTQYF.

DNA of the CDR3: TGTGCCAGCAGTGATCTAGCCCAAGAGACCCAGTACTTC. Protein product: CASSDLAQETQYF. The J gene is TRBJ2-5, the V gene TRBV2; maybe TRBD2 (5 bases). Trimming left V 3 bases short and J 1 base short, with 6 bases between. Germline V lookup: CDR1 SNHLY, CDR2 FYNNEI. The CDR3 loop spans 13 amino acids.

This clone was detected a few times. This chain connects TRBV19 to TRBJ2-1, with 7 positions matching TRBD2. Germline lookup yields CDR1 LNHDA and CDR2 SQIVND (reference sequence). This CDR3 has 13 residues. V shed 7 bases and J 9 bases; nucleotides not matched to a gene: 9. CDR3 sequence: CASTASPGGEQFF. In DNA, the CDR3 is TGTGCCAGTACGGCTTCACCGGGGGGTGAGCAGTTCTTC.

The chain recombines TRBV6-6 with TRBJ2-2; 9 nucleotides agree with TRBD1. Trimming took 6 bases from V and 7 from J; bases not matched to a gene: 9. This CDR3 is built from 15 residues. CDR1 and CDR2 from the germline V gene are MNHNY and SVGAGI (reference sequence). The CDR3 reads CASRTHRGQVGELFF. CDR3 sequence (DNA): TGTGCCAGCAGGACCCACAGGGGGCAGGTCGGGGAGCTGTTTTTT.

V usage is TRBV18 and J usage is TRBJ1-4, with TRBD1 as a possible D gene (6 bases). With 6 bases removed from V and 8 bases from J, the gap between germline ends came to 16 bases. The CDR3 totals 14 residues. CDR1 and CDR2 from the germline V gene are KGHSH and LQKENI. As DNA, the CDR3 is TGTGCCAGCTCCCGGGCTCCAACAGGGGAAAAACTGTTTTTT. It codes for CASSRAPTGEKLFF.

The chain combines TRBV11-2 with TRBJ1-2; D is undetermined. The CDR3 is 13 amino acids. The V gene lost 0 bases and the J gene lost 7 bases, with 9 bases spanning the gap. The germline V gene encodes CDR1 SGHAT and CDR2 FQNNGV. The CDR3 nucleotides are TGTGCCAGCAGCTTAGACCAGACGGGTGGCTACACCTTC. Encoded protein: CASSLDQTGGYTF.

The rearrangement links TRBV15 to TRBJ1-4, with unresolved D. CDR1 is LNHNV, CDR2 YYDKDF, per germline (reference sequence). V lost 6 bases, J lost 0 bases, and 11 bases lay in between. The CDR3 contains 15 residues. CDR3 coding DNA: TGTGCCACCAGTTTCGGTTCCGCAACTAATGAAAAACTGTTTTTT. Protein: CATSFGSATNEKLFF.

CDR3 nucleotide sequence: TGTGCCAGCAGTATCAGGGGTGGGTACGAGCAGTACTTC. Amino acids: CASSIRGGYEQYF. The chain uses TRBV27 and TRBJ2-7; D possibly corresponds to TRBD1 (6 bases). In germline, CDR1 is MNHEY, CDR2 SMNVEV (reference sequence). Trimming stripped 5 bases from V and 4 bases from J, with 12 bases between. There are 13 residues in the CDR3.

The count of this clone is one. This chain connects TRBV7-9 to TRBJ2-3; a weak D match, TRBD2 (6 bases). The germline V gene has CDR1 SEHNR and CDR2 FQNEAQ (reference sequence). The length of the CDR3 is 12 residues. The V gene lost 7 bases and the J gene lost 11 bases, with 16 bases spanning the gap. The CDR3 DNA reads TGTGCCAGCACGCCGGGGGTACCGGGGCAGTATTTT. It specifies CASTPGVPGQYF.

The chain carries TRBV5-1 and TRBJ2-5; TRBD2 might be the D (7 bases). From germline, CDR1 is SGHRS and CDR2 YFSETQ. V lost 1 base and J lost 7, with 17 bases in between. This CDR3 region has 15 residues. CDR3 amino acids: CASSLSPGEGATQYF. CDR3 sequence (DNA): TGCGCCAGCAGCTTGAGTCCAGGGGAGGGAGCGACCCAGTACTTC.

J is TRBJ1-4 and V is TRBV24-1, with 7 bases aligning to TRBD1. The germline V gene encodes CDR1 KGHDR and CDR2 SFDVKD. Unmatched junction bases numbered 3, after V lost 3 bases and J lost 0 bases. The CDR3 covers 16 residues. Written as DNA, the CDR3 is TGTGCCACCAGTGATGGGGGGACAGCAACTAATGAAAAACTGTTTTTT. Protein product: CATSDGGTATNEKLFF.

The rearrangement links TRBV6-5 to TRBJ2-1, with 7 bases fitting TRBD1. This CDR3 is 15 amino acids long. Losses at the gene ends were 8 bases for V and 10 bases for J; bases not matched to a gene: 17. The germline V gene has CDR1 MNHEY and CDR2 SVGAGI. The CDR3 here is CASRTGTAALGEQFF. In nucleotides, the CDR3 is TGTGCCAGCCGAACCGGGACAGCGGCATTAGGAGAGCAGTTCTTC.